This T cell receptor (beta chain) came from a study of T cell responses to AZD1222 COVID-19 vaccine. Looking at the study overall: Pooled samples include second doses given at about 4 or 12 weeks.

This CDR3 comprises 16 residues. Between the trimmed V and J ends, which lost 3 bases and 4 bases, there was a span of 14 bases. The germline CDR1 and CDR2 sequences are SGDLS and YYNGEE. General study findings and limits: Donor demographics were predominantly white British with a female majority; clonal diversity may be underestimated. Spike-specific TCR breadth and depth went up after people got two AZD1222 doses. Epitopes outside B.1.351 and B.1.1.7 mutated regions reportedly drew nearly half of spike TCRs.

TCRdb's copy holds only in-frame clones and misses some; the assay was immunoSEQ multiplex PCR. Of roughly 180,000 clones listed, 88% are singletons. Comments on this clone: Its antigen is not identified.

The sequencing used peripheral blood, collected on day 0 of AZD1222 vaccination. This clonotype was obtained from an adult in good health. V usage is TRBV9 and J usage is TRBJ2-6; D possibly corresponds to TRBD1 (6 bases). The CDR3 DNA reads TGTGCCAGCAGCGAAAACAGGGTCTCAGGGGCCAACGTCCTGACTTTC. It specifies CASSENRVSGANVLTF.